This is a list of T cell receptor beta chains from one sample in a study of T-cell reconstitution after alpha-beta-depleted transplantation in children. TCRdb used MiXCR to reprocess the PCR reads, holding one entry per CDR3 protein. The table has approximately 590,000 distinct CDR3 sequences, about 10% seen once. The starting material was PBMCs from the stem cell graft donor, obtained from the stem cell graft. Every receptor here comes from a human donor who donated a stem cell graft to a child with acute myeloid leukemia. The CDR3 runs from the conserved cysteine through the conserved F or W. A D gene is named only where the DNA matches it firmly. A clone size is listed for some rows: how often the clone was seen (once, few, many), or a class if it is expanded.

v_call	j_call	clone_size	d_call	cdr3_aa	cdr3_nt
TRBV10-3	TRBJ2-5	many	.	CAISEKDVGGDETQYF	TGTGCCATCAGTGAGAAGGATGTGGGGGGCGACGAGACCCAGTACTTC
TRBV6-2/TRBV6-3	TRBJ2-2	few	TRBD1	CASSYVRTGGGELFF	TGTGCCAGCAGTTACGTCCGGACAGGGGGCGGGGAGCTGTTTTTT
TRBV4-3	TRBJ1-1	.	.	CASSQENGRNTEAFF	TGCGCCAGCAGCCAAGAAAACGGGAGGAACACTGAAGCTTTCTTT
TRBV6-2/TRBV6-3	TRBJ2-1	.	.	CASRRLTWENEQFF	TGTGCCAGCAGACGACTGACCTGGGAAAATGAGCAGTTCTTC
TRBV2	TRBJ2-7	.	TRBD1	CASSEPGQASYEQYF	TGTGCCAGCAGTGAGCCGGGACAGGCCTCCTACGAGCAGTACTTC
TRBV27	TRBJ1-2	.	.	CASSKDGIYGYTF	TGTGCCAGCAGTAAGGACGGCATCTATGGCTACACCTTC
TRBV4-2	TRBJ1-5	.	.	CASSQVWGSGQPQHF	TGTGCCAGCAGCCAAGTATGGGGCAGTGGTCAGCCCCAGCATTTT
TRBV12-3/TRBV12-4	TRBJ2-4	few	.	CASSLSGNLAKNIQYF	TGTGCCAGCAGTTTGTCGGGAAACCTAGCCAAAAACATTCAGTACTTC
TRBV6-2/TRBV6-3	TRBJ2-7	few	.	CASSYPSNRDEQYF	TGTGCCAGCAGTTACCCCTCTAACAGGGACGAGCAGTACTTC
TRBV7-8	TRBJ2-3	.	TRBD2	CASGRVAGGVTDTQYF	TGTGCCAGCGGACGCGTTGCGGGAGGGGTCACAGATACGCAGTATTTT
TRBV20-1	TRBJ2-1	few	.	CSADWGPGDNEQFF	TGCAGTGCTGATTGGGGCCCTGGGGACAATGAGCAGTTCTTC
TRBV12-3/TRBV12-4	TRBJ1-5	.	TRBD1	CASRRSQGGSQPQHF	TGTGCCAGCAGAAGGAGCCAGGGGGGTAGTCAGCCCCAGCATTTT
TRBV29-1	TRBJ2-1	.	TRBD2	CSVDSGSDEQFF	TGCAGCGTTGATAGCGGGAGTGATGAGCAGTTCTTC
TRBV20-1	TRBJ2-2	.	.	CSASGTTNTGELFF	TGCAGTGCTTCCGGGACAACGAACACCGGGGAGCTGTTTTTT
TRBV2	TRBJ1-1	.	.	CASRETQSGTEAFF	TGTGCCAGCAGGGAGACTCAATCTGGCACTGAAGCTTTCTTT
TRBV7-3	TRBJ1-6	few	.	CASSLESGTNSPLHF	TGTGCCAGCAGCTTAGAATCAGGGACTAATTCACCCCTCCACTTT
TRBV28	TRBJ1-5	few	.	CASTLGGGRQPQHF	TGTGCCAGCACCTTAGGGGGGGGCCGTCAGCCCCAGCATTTT
TRBV20-1	TRBJ2-7	few	TRBD2	CCARTRRGSSYEQYF	TGCTGTGCGAGGACTAGACGCGGAAGCTCCTACGAGCAGTACTTC
TRBV19	TRBJ2-1	few	.	CASSIGGSGRYNEQFF	TGTGCCAGTAGTATAGGGGGCTCTGGCAGATACAATGAGCAGTTCTTC
TRBV5-6	TRBJ2-7	many	.	CASSPGGHTYEQYF	TGTGCCAGCAGTCCCGGAGGACATACCTACGAGCAGTACTTC
TRBV18	TRBJ2-2	many	.	CASSPGQAGVLFF	TGTGCCAGCTCACCGGGACAAGCAGGTGTGCTGTTTTTT
TRBV25-1	TRBJ1-1	many	.	CASSERGGSTEAFF	TGTGCCAGCAGTGAGAGAGGGGGAAGCACTGAAGCTTTCTTT
TRBV12-3/TRBV12-4	TRBJ1-5	.	.	CASTRGGGADSNQPQHF	TGTGCCAGCACCAGAGGGGGGGGCGCGGATAGCAATCAGCCCCAGCATTTT
TRBV5-1	TRBJ2-1	few	.	CASSLADLNNEQFF	TGCGCCAGCAGCTTGGCCGATCTCAACAATGAGCAGTTCTTC
TRBV9	TRBJ1-2	.	TRBD1	CASSVPITGVRDYGYTF	TGTGCCAGCAGCGTACCCATAACAGGGGTGCGCGACTATGGCTACACCTTC
TRBV12-3/TRBV12-4	TRBJ2-7	many	TRBD2	CASSLGPGLAGSYEQYF	TGTGCCAGCAGTTTAGGACCGGGACTAGCGGGTTCCTACGAGCAGTACTTC
TRBV29-1	TRBJ1-1	.	.	CSVGPGVTEAFF	TGCAGCGTTGGTCCAGGGGTCACTGAAGCTTTCTTT
TRBV12-3/TRBV12-4	TRBJ2-7	few	TRBD2	CASSPPSGPYEQYF	TGTGCCAGCAGTCCTCCTAGCGGCCCCTACGAGCAGTACTTC
TRBV29-1	TRBJ2-2	many	TRBD1	CSAGTGLSGELFF	TGCAGCGCCGGGACAGGGTTATCCGGGGAGCTGTTTTTT
TRBV10-3	TRBJ2-7	.	TRBD1	CAISDRGLLSYEQYF	TGTGCCATCAGTGACAGGGGGCTACTCTCCTACGAGCAGTACTTC
TRBV6-1	TRBJ2-1	few	TRBD2	CASTSGTSGYNEQFF	TGTGCCAGCACCTCCGGGACTAGCGGGTACAATGAGCAGTTCTTC
TRBV20-1	TRBJ2-1	.	.	CSPPLSGNHNEQFF	TGCAGTCCCCCCTTATCCGGGAATCACAATGAGCAGTTCTTC
TRBV20-1	TRBJ2-3	.	.	CSARDRAGRMGLSRTDTQYF	TGCAGTGCTAGAGATAGGGCAGGGAGAATGGGCCTCTCTCGCACAGATACGCAGTATTTT
TRBV6-6	TRBJ1-1	.	.	CASRDQGDTEAFF	TGTGCCAGCAGGGACCAGGGTGACACTGAAGCTTTCTTT
TRBV12-3/TRBV12-4	TRBJ2-1	few	TRBD1	CASNGQGSGEGATNYNEQFF	TGTGCCAGCAACGGACAGGGATCAGGAGAGGGAGCGACGAACTACAATGAGCAGTTCTTC
TRBV20-1	TRBJ2-1	many	.	CSGRQGGGEQFF	TGCAGTGGGCGACAGGGAGGGGGTGAGCAGTTCTTC
TRBV20-1	TRBJ1-2	few	.	CSAPPGNSNYGYTF	TGCAGTGCCCCACCAGGGAACTCCAACTATGGCTACACCTTC
TRBV4-3	TRBJ2-3	.	.	CASSQGQEAGDTQYF	TGCGCCAGCAGCCAAGGACAGGAGGCAGGAGATACGCAGTATTTT
TRBV11-2	TRBJ2-1	few	.	CASSLVLGGNEQFF	TGTGCCAGCAGCTTAGTTCTCGGCGGGAACGAGCAGTTCTTC
TRBV6-1	TRBJ2-7	many	TRBD1	CASLRDRGTYEQYF	TGTGCCAGCTTAAGGGACAGGGGGACCTACGAGCAGTACTTC
TRBV6-2/TRBV6-3	TRBJ1-4	many	.	CASSYQDSRFGGKLFF	TGTGCCAGCAGTTACCAGGACAGTAGGTTTGGAGGAAAACTGTTTTTT
TRBV25-1	TRBJ2-6	.	TRBD1	CASSPRPGQGARLFSGANVLTF	TGTGCCAGCAGTCCAAGGCCCGGACAGGGGGCTAGGCTCTTCTCTGGGGCCAACGTCCTGACTTTC
TRBV20-1	TRBJ2-2	.	.	CSASIPKGLGTGELFF	TGCAGTGCTTCAATTCCTAAGGGTCTAGGCACCGGGGAGCTGTTTTTT